These 25 T cell receptor beta chains were all obtained from the same sample, sequenced in a study of shared clonotypes between healthy human individuals. TCRdb's table, derived via immunoSEQ multiplex PCR, lists solely in-frame clones and lacks some. The data hold fewer than 2.5 million clones, with roughly 93% observed a single time. Sequenced: naive CD4+ T cells from PBMCs. Sample subset: CD45RA+ positively selected. Receptor source: a young man in good health. Some clones in this sample may be carry-over from other donors' samples.

The V and J genes are TRBV7-2 and TRBJ2-1; TRBD2 aligns across 7 bases. CDR1 SGHTA and CDR2 FQGNSA come from the germline V gene. Losses at the gene ends were 2 bases for V and 8 bases for J; bases not matched to a gene: 6. The CDR3 spans 14 residues. The CDR3 region has the DNA TGTGCCAGCAGCTTACGGTCGGGAGGAGATGAGCAGTTCTTC. Its protein is CASSLRSGGDEQFF.

The V gene is TRBV11-2, the J gene TRBJ1-2; no clear D gene. The CDR3 extends over 13 amino acids. Germline V gives CDR1 SGHAT, CDR2 FQNNGV. Trimming removed 5 bases from V and 4 bases from J, with 11 bases in between. The CDR3 DNA is TGTGCCAGCAGCGGTGGGCGGATCTATGGCTACACCTTC. Encoded protein: CASSGGRIYGYTF.

This chain joins TRBV2 and TRBJ1-2, with 8 bases fitting TRBD1. Unmatched junction bases numbered 6, after V lost 11 bases and J lost 4 bases. Germline CDR1 is SNHLY and CDR2 is FYNNEI. There are 12 residues in the CDR3. The CDR3 DNA is TGTGCCTACAGGGGGGACGGCTATGGCTACACCTTC. Translation: CAYRGDGYGYTF.

The chain employs TRBV29-1 and TRBJ2-7, with 12 bases matching TRBD2. The CDR3 covers 15 residues. Per the germline V gene, CDR1 is SQVTM and CDR2 is ANQGSEA. The junction had 10 bases not matched to a gene; V was cut back by 4 bases and J by 6 bases. In nucleotides, the CDR3 is TGCAGCGTTGCCCTCCTAGCGGGAGGGCCGGGCGAGCAGTACTTC. Translating it yields CSVALLAGGPGEQYF.

This clone was seen just once. The genes are TRBV19 and TRBJ1-2; D unresolved. V was cut by 9 bases and J by 2 bases, with 10 bases left in between. CDR3 length equals 12 residues. Germline loops: CDR1 LNHDA, CDR2 SQIVND (reference sequence). CDR3 nucleotides: TGTGCCAGCACGACCAGCAACTATGGCTACACCTTC. Translated: CASTTSNYGYTF.

This chain joins TRBV9 and TRBJ2-1, with TRBD2 identical over 13 bases. With V trimmed by 2 bases and J by 9 bases, 5 bases remained unmatched. The germline CDR1 and CDR2 sequences are SGDLS and YYNGEE. This CDR3 is built from 15 residues. The CDR3 DNA follows: TGTGCCAGCAGCGTGGGGACTAGCGGGATTGTTGAGCAGTTCTTC. It specifies CASSVGTSGIVEQFF.

The chain combines TRBV7-9 with TRBJ2-6, with 7 bases lining up with TRBD2. The CDR3 consists of 16 residues. Germline V lookup: CDR1 SEHNR, CDR2 FQNEAQ (reference sequence). V shed 5 bases and J 1 base; nucleotides not matched to a gene: 5. CDR3 sequence: CASSIIGGSGANVLTF. DNA of the CDR3: TGTGCCAGCAGCATCATCGGGGGGTCTGGGGCCAACGTCCTGACTTTC. Full variable domain (outside the CDR3, taken from reference TRBV7-9 and TRBJ2-6): DTGVSQNPRHKITKRGQNVTFRCDPISEHNRLYWYRQTLGQGPEFLTYFQNEAQLEKSRLLSDRFSAERPKGSFSTLEIQRTEQGDSAMYLCASSIIGGSGANVLTFGAGSRLTVL.

The chain combines TRBV2 with TRBJ2-2; D is ambiguous. The germline gives CDR1 SNHLY, CDR2 FYNNEI. This CDR3 region has 15 residues. Trimming cost V 0 bases and J 7 bases, with 12 bases left between them. CDR3 DNA sequence: TGTGCCAGCAGTGAAGCGATGTACCAGAACGGGGAGCTGTTTTTT. This translates into CASSEAMYQNGELFF.

The chain couples TRBV19 to TRBJ1-1; a possible D gene is TRBD1 (5 bases). The CDR3 runs 15 residues. With 5 bases removed from V and 2 bases from J, the gap between germline ends came to 15 bases. Germline V gene sequence: CDR1 LNHDA, CDR2 SQIVND (reference sequence). The CDR3 region has the DNA TGTGCCAGTAGTGGCCCCGGGACCCTTAACACTGAAGCTTTCTTT. It codes for CASSGPGTLNTEAFF.

Comments on this clone: This specimen includes other DNA sequences encoding the same CDR3. The chain joins TRBV28 to TRBJ1-2; TRBD1 might be the D (6 bases). Germline CDR1 MDHEN, CDR2 SYDVKM. CDR3 size: 13 residues. Trimming stripped 3 bases from V and 8 bases from J, with 13 bases between. The chain's CDR3 is CASSFQGRGGYTF. The CDR3 nucleotides are TGTGCCAGCAGTTTTCAGGGTAGGGGGGGCTACACCTTC.

The chain recombines TRBV9 with TRBJ1-2; TRBD1 matches at 7 bases. CDR3 size: 15 residues. The germline V gene has CDR1 SGDLS and CDR2 YYNGEE. V shed 4 bases and J 3 bases; nucleotides not matched to a gene: 9. The CDR3 sequence: CASSIGAGTDYGYTF. Written as DNA, the CDR3 is TGTGCCAGCAGCATAGGGGCGGGGACAGACTATGGCTACACCTTC.

As for this clone: This sample also contains other DNA sequences that code for the same CDR3. The V and J genes are TRBV5-1 and TRBJ1-2; tentative D call: TRBD1 (6 bases). In germline, CDR1 is SGHRS, CDR2 YFSETQ. This CDR3 is built from 14 residues. V dropped 0 bases and J dropped 2 bases, with 8 bases sitting between them. DNA for the CDR3: TGCGCCAGCAGCTTGGGGACAGTCAACTATGGCTACACCTTC. Its protein is CASSLGTVNYGYTF.

Only one count was recorded for this clone. In DNA, the CDR3 is TGTGCCAGCAGGCTACTCCGGGACAGACGTCTCACCGGGGAGCTGTTTTTT. This sequence encodes CASRLLRDRRLTGELFF. This chain uses TRBV27 with TRBJ2-2; 7 nucleotides line up with TRBD1. This CDR3 comprises 17 residues. CDR1 is MNHEY, CDR2 SMNVEV, per germline (reference sequence). The V and J ends lost 6 bases and 4 bases, in that order; junction bases with no gene match: 14.

The J gene is TRBJ2-2, the V gene TRBV5-1; a possible D gene is TRBD2 (6 bases). This CDR3 is built from 16 residues. The germline gives CDR1 SGHRS, CDR2 YFSETQ. Trimming stripped 1 base from V and 3 bases from J, with 13 bases between. This CDR3 is CASSLPSGVDTGELFF. In nucleotides, the CDR3 is TGCGCCAGCAGCTTGCCCTCGGGGGTCGACACCGGGGAGCTGTTTTTT.

The chain recombines TRBV10-1 with TRBJ1-2; 9 bases are shared with TRBD1. CDR1 WNHNN and CDR2 SYGVQD come from the germline V gene (reference sequence). V was pared by 6 bases and J by 8 bases, with 7 bases of the junction left unmatched. The CDR3 consists of 13 residues. The CDR3: CASSAGTGSGYTF. CDR3 nucleotides: TGCGCCAGCAGCGCTGGGACAGGGTCGGGCTACACCTTC.

The rearrangement links TRBV5-1 to TRBJ2-3, with 10 bases lining up with TRBD2. CDR3 length: 14 residues. Trimming took 4 bases from V and 6 from J; bases not matched to a gene: 5. Germline CDR1 is SGHRS and CDR2 is YFSETQ. CDR3 nucleotides: TGCGCCAGCAGCGGTAGCGGGAGGTACGATACGCAGTATTTT. The encoded protein is CASSGSGRYDTQYF.

J is TRBJ2-7 and V is TRBV18, with unresolved D. The V gene's germline CDR1 is KGHSH and CDR2 LQKENI. CDR3 length: 14 amino acids. With 2 bases removed from V and 0 bases from J, the gap between germline ends came to 8 bases. The CDR3 DNA is TGTGCCAGCTCACCATGGAAGAGCTCCTACGAGCAGTACTTC. Protein product: CASSPWKSSYEQYF. Filled out from reference TRBV18 and TRBJ2-7, the complete variable domain reads NAGVMQNPRHLVRRRGQEARLRCSPMKGHSHVYWYRQLPEEGLKFMVYLQKENIIDESGMPKERFSAEFPKEGPSILRIQQVVRGDSAAYFCASSPWKSSYEQYFGPGTRLTVT.

The chain combines TRBV6-1 with TRBJ2-7; 10 bases line up with TRBD2. J was trimmed by 3 bases and V by 3 bases; bases with no gene match: 8. The CDR3 covers 16 residues. Germline loops: CDR1 MNHNS, CDR2 SASEGT. For the CDR3, the DNA is TGTGCCAGCAGTGACAGACGAACTAGCGGGAACTACGAGCAGTACTTC. This translates into CASSDRRTSGNYEQYF.

V gene TRBV10-3 combines with J gene TRBJ2-2; D gene unclear. V lost 10 bases, J lost 1 base, and 13 bases lay in between. CDR3 size: 14 residues. Germline values: CDR1 ENHRY, CDR2 SYGVKD. Here the CDR3 reads CATSTLLNTGELFF. CDR3 bases: TGTGCCACTTCGACGCTTTTGAACACCGGGGAGCTGTTTTTT.

The sample holds one count of this clone. The V and J genes are TRBV28 and TRBJ2-6, with D possibly matching TRBD2 (7 bases). The CDR3 loop spans 17 amino acids. Between the trimmed V and J ends, which lost 6 bases and 0 bases, there was a span of 15 bases. The germline V gene has CDR1 MDHEN and CDR2 SYDVKM. CDR3 DNA sequence: TGTGCCAGCAGGCTAGGGGGGGTTTCCTCTGGGGCCAACGTCCTGACTTTC. It translates to CASRLGGVSSGANVLTF.

The count of this clone is one. The chain uses TRBV28 and TRBJ1-2; 7 bases are shared with TRBD1. This CDR3 comprises 15 residues. V shed 2 bases, J shed 1 base, and the junction held 4 bases outside the gene matches. Germline V lookup: CDR1 MDHEN, CDR2 SYDVKM. In nucleotides, the CDR3 is TGTGCCAGCAGTTTAGGGGGACAGTATAACTATGGCTACACCTTC. The encoded protein is CASSLGGQYNYGYTF.

V and J are TRBV5-1 and TRBJ2-7; the match to TRBD1 covers 10 bases. The germline V gene has CDR1 SGHRS and CDR2 YFSETQ. The CDR3 covers 15 residues. V was pared by 4 bases and J by 3 bases, with 7 bases of the junction left unmatched. The CDR3 coding sequence is TGCGCCAGCAGCACGAGACAGGGGGCCTTCTACGAGCAGTACTTC. Translated, it gives CASSTRQGAFYEQYF.

This rearrangement joins TRBV20-1 to TRBJ2-1, with unresolved D. The CDR3 is 10 amino acids. Trimming shortened V by 1 base and J by 14 bases, and 9 bases separated the two germline ends. Germline assignment: CDR1 DFQATT and CDR2 SNEGSKA (reference sequence). The CDR3 spells CSARGSFEFF. DNA of the CDR3: TGCAGTGCTAGAGGGAGTTTCGAGTTCTTC.

This rearrangement joins TRBV6-5 to TRBJ2-7; a possible D gene is TRBD2 (6 bases). Germline CDR1 and CDR2: MNHEY and SVGAGI. CDR3 length: 16 residues. Deletions cut 0 bases from V and 2 bases from J, with 14 bases between. In nucleotides, the CDR3 is TGTGCCAGCAGTTACTCTCGCGGGATACGACCCTACGAGCAGTACTTC. Its translation is CASSYSRGIRPYEQYF.

About this clone itself: The sample holds other DNA sequences that translate to the same CDR3. The chain joins TRBV5-1 to TRBJ2-7, with D possibly matching TRBD2 (5 bases). The CDR3 extends over 12 amino acids. V was cut by 2 bases and J by 4 bases, with 7 bases left in between. Germline V gene sequence: CDR1 SGHRS, CDR2 YFSETQ. The CDR3 DNA sequence: TGCGCCAGCAGCTTTACGGGGTACGAGCAGTACTTC. Translation gives CASSFTGYEQYF. Full variable domain (rest looked up from reference TRBV5-1 and TRBJ2-7): KAGVTQTPRYLIKTRGQQVTLSCSPISGHRSVSWYQQTPGQGLQFLFEYFSETQRNKGNFPGRFSGRQFSNSRSEMNVSTLELGDSALYLCASSFTGYEQYFGPGTRLTVT.